The T cell receptor (beta chain) under discussion was sequenced for a study of Ad26.COV2.S vaccination and SARS-CoV-2 variants. Noted treatment: about 20 received Ad26.COV2.S at low or high dose, single or two shots; 5 received placebo; per-sample allocation not given. Collection of samples fell on day 63 after the first vaccine or placebo injection. The data were produced by immunoSEQ multiplex PCR, yet TCRdb's version contains in-frame clones alone and is incomplete. The data hold about 350,000 clones, with about nine tenths observed a single time. The CDR3 is 16 amino acids. V shed 1 base and J shed 3 bases, with 13 bases lying between them. The V gene's germline CDR1 is KGHSH and CDR2 LQKENI.

The sequences come from peripheral blood, collected in a trial of Ad26.COV2.S vaccine versus placebo. The rearrangement links TRBV18 to TRBJ1-3, with a tentative D call TRBD1 (5 bases). The clonotype originates from a person between 18 and 65 years old who received the Ad26.COV2.S COVID-19 vaccine or a placebo. CDR3 nucleotide sequence: TGTGCCAGCTCACCACGGGCAGGGACTGTTGGAAACACCATATATTTT. The encoded protein is CASSPRAGTVGNTIYF.